This TCR beta chain was obtained from a study of cytomegalovirus exposure and HLA in healthy donors. Whole-study results and caveats: There were several of the most significant clusters that appeared linked to common viral pathogens in a later analysis. Available immune exposure information covered CMV serostatus only. Follow-up analysis later connected one missense variant in DCLRE1C with trimming of TCR beta V- and J-genes.

The CDR3 contains 12 residues. Germline V gives CDR1 MNHNS, CDR2 SASEGT. V was pared by 6 bases and J by 2 bases, with 7 bases between. As for this clone: Its antigen is as yet unknown.

Researchers ran the PCR with 60 Vbeta and 13 Jbeta primers. Data came from immunoSEQ multiplex PCR; TCRdb stores just in-frame clones and leaves some out. The table shows approximately 140,000 clones, with roughly 80% occurring only once. The chain recombines TRBV6-1 with TRBJ1-2, with a tentative D call TRBD1 (5 bases). Sequences were obtained from PBMCs. This receptor was identified in a boy younger than 18 in good health and CMV-seronegative. This chain's CDR3 is CASRDNNYGYTF. DNA of the CDR3: TGTGCCAGCAGGGACAACAACTATGGCTACACCTTC.